This T cell receptor (beta chain) appears in the sequencing data of a study of blood T cell repertoires in COVID-19. Study at large: Samples of COVID-19 (acute and convalescent) were obtained from the United States, Italy and Spain. T cells, B-cell-depleted T cells, or PBMCs provided the cDNA or gDNA that served as material.

In the study's own analysis: Estimated nucleated cell counts came from reference gene primer amplification. Clones were read by immunoSEQ multiplex PCR, and TCRdb kept only the in-frame ones, dropping some. Clonal size and the V and J genes are those of that table, whereas D and trimming came from the DNA. The data hold 130,000 to 150,000 clones, with around 80% observed a single time. V gave up 4 bases and J gave up 2 bases, with 19 bases separating them. In germline, CDR1 is LNHDA, CDR2 SQIVND (reference sequence). This CDR3 is 17 amino acids long. V gene TRBV19 combines with J gene TRBJ2-3, with D tentatively TRBD1 (6 bases). The sample comprised peripheral blood. The sequence was collected from a man between 60 and 75 years old with acute or convalescent COVID-19. The CDR3 bases are TGTGCCAGTAGTAAAAACCCGGGACACACCAACACAGATACGCAGTATTTT. It yields the protein CASSKNPGHTNTDTQYF.